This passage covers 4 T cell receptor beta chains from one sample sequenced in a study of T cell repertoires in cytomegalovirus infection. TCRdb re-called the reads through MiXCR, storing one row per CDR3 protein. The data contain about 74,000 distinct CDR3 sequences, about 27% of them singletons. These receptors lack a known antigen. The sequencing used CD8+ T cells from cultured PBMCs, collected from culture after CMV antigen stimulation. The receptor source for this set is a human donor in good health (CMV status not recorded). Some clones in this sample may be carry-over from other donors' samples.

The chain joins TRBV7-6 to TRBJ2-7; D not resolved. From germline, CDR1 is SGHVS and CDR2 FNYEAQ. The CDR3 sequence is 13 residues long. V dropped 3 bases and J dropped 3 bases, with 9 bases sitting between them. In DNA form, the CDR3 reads TGTGCCAGCAGCTTCCAGGAAAGCTACGAGCAGTACTTC. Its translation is CASSFQESYEQYF.

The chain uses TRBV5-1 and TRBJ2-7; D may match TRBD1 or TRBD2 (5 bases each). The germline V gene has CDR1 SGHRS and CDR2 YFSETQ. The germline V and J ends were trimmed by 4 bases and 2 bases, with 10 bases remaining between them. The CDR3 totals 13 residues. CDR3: CASSLGTTYEQYF. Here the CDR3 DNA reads TGCGCCAGCAGCCTGGGGACGACCTACGAGCAGTACTTC.

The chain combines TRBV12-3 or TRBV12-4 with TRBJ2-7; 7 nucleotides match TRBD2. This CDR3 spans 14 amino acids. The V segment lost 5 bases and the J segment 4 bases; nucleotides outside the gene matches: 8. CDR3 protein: CASSVAGARYEQYF. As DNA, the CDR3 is TGTGCCAGCAGTGTTGCGGGAGCGAGGTACGAGCAGTACTTC.

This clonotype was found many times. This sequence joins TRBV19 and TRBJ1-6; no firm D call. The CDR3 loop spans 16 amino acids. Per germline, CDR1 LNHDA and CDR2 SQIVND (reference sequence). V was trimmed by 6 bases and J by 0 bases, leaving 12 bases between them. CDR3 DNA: TGTGCCAGTAGAACGACGGCCAGCTCCTATAATTCACCCCTCCACTTT. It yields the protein CASRTTASSYNSPLHF.